This T cell receptor (beta chain) was sequenced during a study of T cell repertoires in cytomegalovirus infection. On the study more broadly: Both CMV infection and a matching HLA type were indicated by public TCR beta signatures. General study points: The ex vivo response showed dominance by HLA-C-restricted CMV-specific TCR beta clonotypes. The cumulative frequency of public TCR beta families identified carriers of CMV plus the relevant HLA.

The CDR3 has 14 amino acids. V was pared by 3 bases and J by 1 base, with 6 bases between. Germline CDR1 MDHEN, CDR2 SYDVKM. This clonotype has a count of ten or more. As yet, its antigen is unknown. TCRdb reanalysed the reads using MiXCR and keeps one entry per CDR3 protein. The table lists hundreds of thousands of distinct CDR3 sequences, approximately 10% of them singletons, with approximately 10% in the top ten. The chain has TRBV28 and TRBJ1-4, with D uncertain. The TCR comes from a human donor in good health (CMV status not recorded). Some clones in this sample may be carry-over from other donors' samples. The sample was PBMCs. The CDR3 region is CASSFDLTNEKLFF. CDR3 DNA sequence: TGTGCCAGCAGTTTCGATTTAACTAATGAAAAACTGTTTTTT.